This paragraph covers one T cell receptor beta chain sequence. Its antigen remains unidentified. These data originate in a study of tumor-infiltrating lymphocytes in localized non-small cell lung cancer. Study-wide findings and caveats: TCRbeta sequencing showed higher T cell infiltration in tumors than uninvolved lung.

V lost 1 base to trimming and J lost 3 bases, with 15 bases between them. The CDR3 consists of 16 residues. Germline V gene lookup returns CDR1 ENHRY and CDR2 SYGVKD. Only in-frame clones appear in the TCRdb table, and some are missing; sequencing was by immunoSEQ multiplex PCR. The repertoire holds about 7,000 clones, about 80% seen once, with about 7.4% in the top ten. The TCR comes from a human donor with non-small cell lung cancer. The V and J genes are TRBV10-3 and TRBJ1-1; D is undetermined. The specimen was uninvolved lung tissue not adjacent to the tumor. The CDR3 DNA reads TGTGCCATCAGTGAGTTCCTCTTTGAGGTTCACACTGAAGCTTTCTTT. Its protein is CAISEFLFEVHTEAFF.